This TCR beta chain was captured in a study of human T cells and chemical hapten exposure. Study context: Women made up most patients, who had alopecia areata, totalis or universalis.

The CDR3 runs to 16 residues. The germline gives CDR1 DFQATT, CDR2 SNEGSKA (reference sequence). J lost 1 base, V lost 4 bases, and 12 bases had no gene match. Study-level points and caveats: The study found that PT1 expanded TCR counts correlated positively with patch test score.

This clonotype has at least ten counts. The antigen is undetermined. Individual cDNA molecules (in the library) carried attached unique molecular identifiers. TCRdb reprocessed the RACE reads with MiXCR, giving one entry per CDR3 protein. The top ten clones hold around 4% of a sample with over 65,000 distinct CDR3 sequences, roughly 10% of them seen once. Sample time point: patch test 1, 2 weeks after DPC sensitization. The treatment denotes: therapeutic diphenylcyclopropenone sensitization with weekly scalp DPC. Patients had alopecia, were aged 18 to 70, and were not pregnant. V usage is TRBV20-1 and J usage is TRBJ1-2; 7 bases are shared with TRBD1. This sequence was found in a woman aged 45-65 years with alopecia areata. Some clones in this sample may be carry-over from other donors' samples. The starting material was whole blood, obtained in connection with sensitization to the hapten diphenylcyclopropenone (DPC). This CDR3 is CSAITPPDRVNYGYTF. The CDR3 DNA reads as TGCAGTGCTATAACACCCCCCGACAGGGTTAACTATGGCTACACCTTC.